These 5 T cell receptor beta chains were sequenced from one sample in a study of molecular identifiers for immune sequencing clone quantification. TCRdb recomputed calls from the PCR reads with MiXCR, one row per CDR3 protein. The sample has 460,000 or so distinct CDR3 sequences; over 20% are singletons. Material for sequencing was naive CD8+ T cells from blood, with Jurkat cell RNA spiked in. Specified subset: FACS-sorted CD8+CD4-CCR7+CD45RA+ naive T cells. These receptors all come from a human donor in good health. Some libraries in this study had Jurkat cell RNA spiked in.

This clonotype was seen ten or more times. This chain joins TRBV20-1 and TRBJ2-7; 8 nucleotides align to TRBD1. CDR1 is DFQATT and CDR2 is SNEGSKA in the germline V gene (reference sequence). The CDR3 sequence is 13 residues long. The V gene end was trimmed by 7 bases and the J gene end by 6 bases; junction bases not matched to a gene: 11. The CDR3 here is CSGKTGVGIEQYF. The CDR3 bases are TGCAGTGGAAAGACAGGGGTCGGAATCGAGCAGTACTTC.

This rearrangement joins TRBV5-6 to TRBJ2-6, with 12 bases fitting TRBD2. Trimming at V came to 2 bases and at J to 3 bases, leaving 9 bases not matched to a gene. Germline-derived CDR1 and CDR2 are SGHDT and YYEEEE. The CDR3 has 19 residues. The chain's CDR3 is CASSLLAGGVVGGANVLTF. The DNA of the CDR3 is TGTGCCAGCAGCTTACTAGCGGGGGGCGTGGTAGGTGGGGCCAACGTCCTGACTTTC.

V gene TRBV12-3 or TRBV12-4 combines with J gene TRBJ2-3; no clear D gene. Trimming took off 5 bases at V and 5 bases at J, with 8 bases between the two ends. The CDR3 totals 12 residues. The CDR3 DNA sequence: TGTGCCAGCAGTCCAGACCGAGATACGCAGTATTTT. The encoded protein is CASSPDRDTQYF.

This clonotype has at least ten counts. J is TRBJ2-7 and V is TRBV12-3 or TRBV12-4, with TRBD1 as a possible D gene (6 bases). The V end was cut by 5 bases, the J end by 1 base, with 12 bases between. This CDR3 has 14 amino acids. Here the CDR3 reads CASSQDSSSYEQYF. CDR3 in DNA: TGTGCCAGCAGTCAGGACAGTAGTTCCTACGAGCAGTACTTC.

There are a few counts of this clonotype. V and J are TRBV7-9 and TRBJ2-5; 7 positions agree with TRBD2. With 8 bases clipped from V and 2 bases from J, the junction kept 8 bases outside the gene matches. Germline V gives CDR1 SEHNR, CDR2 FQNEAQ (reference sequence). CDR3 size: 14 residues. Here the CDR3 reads CASPPPGGQETQYF. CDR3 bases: TGTGCCAGCCCCCCGCCCGGGGGGCAAGAGACCCAGTACTTC.